This T cell receptor beta chain derives from a study of technical replicates of blood from a handful of donors. Assay used: immunoSEQ multiplex PCR; TCRdb lists only in-frame clones, some missing. The repertoire consists of around 63,000 clones, with 90% to 95% occurring once and the leading ten covering about 4.5%. V shed 6 bases and J shed 4 bases, with 12 bases lying between them. Germline loops: CDR1 SGHTA, CDR2 FQGNSA. The CDR3 has 13 residues. This clone was seen only a few times. This clonotype was obtained from a human donor in good health. Some clones in this sample may be carry-over from other donors' samples. Sequencing used PBMCs. The rearrangement joins TRBV7-2 to TRBJ1-1, with TRBD1 as a possible D gene (6 bases). This CDR3 is CASSFRGGTEAFF. In DNA form, the CDR3 reads TGTGCCAGCAGTTTCCGAGGGGGCACTGAAGCTTTCTTT.